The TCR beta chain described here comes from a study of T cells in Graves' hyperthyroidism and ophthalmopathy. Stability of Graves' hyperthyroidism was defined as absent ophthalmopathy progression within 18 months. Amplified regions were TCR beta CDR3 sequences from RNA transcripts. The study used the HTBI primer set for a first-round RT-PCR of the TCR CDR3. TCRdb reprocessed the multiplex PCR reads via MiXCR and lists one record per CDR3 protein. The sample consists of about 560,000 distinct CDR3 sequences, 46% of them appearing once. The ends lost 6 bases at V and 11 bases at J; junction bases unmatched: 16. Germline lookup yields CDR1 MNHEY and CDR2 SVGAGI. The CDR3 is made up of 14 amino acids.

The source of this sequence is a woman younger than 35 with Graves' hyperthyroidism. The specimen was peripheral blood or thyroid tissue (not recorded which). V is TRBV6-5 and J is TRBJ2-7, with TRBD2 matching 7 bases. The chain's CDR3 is CASRYGLETTMEYF. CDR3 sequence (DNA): TGTGCCAGCAGGTACGGACTAGAGACTACGATGGAGTACTTC.